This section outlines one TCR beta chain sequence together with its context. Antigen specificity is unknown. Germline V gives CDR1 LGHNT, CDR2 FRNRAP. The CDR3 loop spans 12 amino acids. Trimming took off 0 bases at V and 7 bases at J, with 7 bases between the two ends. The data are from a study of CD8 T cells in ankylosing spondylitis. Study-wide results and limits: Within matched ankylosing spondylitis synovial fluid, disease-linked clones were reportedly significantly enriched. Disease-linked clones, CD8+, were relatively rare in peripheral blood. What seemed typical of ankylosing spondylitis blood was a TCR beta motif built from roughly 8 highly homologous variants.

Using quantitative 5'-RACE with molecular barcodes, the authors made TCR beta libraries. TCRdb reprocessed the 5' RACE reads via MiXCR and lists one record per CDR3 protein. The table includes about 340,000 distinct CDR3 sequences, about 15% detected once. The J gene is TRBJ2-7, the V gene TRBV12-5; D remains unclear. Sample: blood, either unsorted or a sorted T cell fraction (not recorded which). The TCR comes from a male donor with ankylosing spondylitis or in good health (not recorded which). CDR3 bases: TGTGCTAGTGGTTTGGTTCCTGGGGAGCAGTACTTC. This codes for CASGLVPGEQYF. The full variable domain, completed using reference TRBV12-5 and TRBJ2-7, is DARVTQTPRHKVTEMGQEVTMRCQPILGHNTVFWYRQTMMQGLELLAYFRNRAPLDDSGMPKDRFSAEMPDATLATLKIQPSEPRDSAVYFCASGLVPGEQYFGPGTRLTVT.